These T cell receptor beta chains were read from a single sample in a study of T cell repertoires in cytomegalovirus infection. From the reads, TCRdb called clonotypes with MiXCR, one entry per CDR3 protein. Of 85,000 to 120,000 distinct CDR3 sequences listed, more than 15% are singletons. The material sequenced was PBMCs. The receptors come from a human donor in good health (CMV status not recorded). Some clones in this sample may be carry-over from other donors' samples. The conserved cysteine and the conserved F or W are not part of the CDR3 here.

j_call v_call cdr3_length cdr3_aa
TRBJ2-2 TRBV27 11 ASSARQAGELF
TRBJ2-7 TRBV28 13 ASSTRGRGSYEQY
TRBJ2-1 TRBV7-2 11 ASSLGTDNGQF
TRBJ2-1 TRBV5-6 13 ASTVPRGLPGEQF
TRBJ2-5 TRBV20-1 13 SAVPVRPPQETQY
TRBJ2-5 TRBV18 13 DSSSPARNWETQY
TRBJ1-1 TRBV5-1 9 ASSFQDEAF
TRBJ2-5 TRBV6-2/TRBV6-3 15 ASSYRRGPSSGETQY
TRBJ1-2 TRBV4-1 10 ASSQDLRGYT
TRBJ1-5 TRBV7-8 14 ASSLGRRHGNQPQH
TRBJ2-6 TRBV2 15 ASSEGRRLSGANVLT
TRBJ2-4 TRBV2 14 ASSTTTGEPLDIQY
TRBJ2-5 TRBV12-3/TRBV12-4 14 ASSSQDRGRGETQY
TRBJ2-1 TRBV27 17 ASSFDFWTSGGPPNEQF
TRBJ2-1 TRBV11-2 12 ASSLALDYNEQF
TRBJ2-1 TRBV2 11 ASGTTLGHEQF
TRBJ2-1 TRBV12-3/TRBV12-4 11 ASKEGGFNEQF
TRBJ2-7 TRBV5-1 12 ASSPGLGVYEQY
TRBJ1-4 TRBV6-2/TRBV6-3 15 ASSYRGTVATNEKLF
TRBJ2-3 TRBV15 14 ATSRGGRGDTDTQY
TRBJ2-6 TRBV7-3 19 ASSPQPQSSGGRGGANVLT
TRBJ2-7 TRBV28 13 ASSLTSGESYEQY
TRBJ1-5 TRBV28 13 ASGGQGWSNQPQH
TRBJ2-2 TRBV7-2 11 ASSLKGAGELF
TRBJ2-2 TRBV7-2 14 ASSLGTDVAAGELF
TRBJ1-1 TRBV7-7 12 ASQRLGSDTEAF